This is a list of T cell receptor beta chains from one sample in a study of blood T cells in healthy people across ages. In TCRdb, the 5' RACE reads were re-called with MiXCR into one record per CDR3 protein. The sample has about 1,500,000 distinct CDR3 sequences; 42% are singletons. Sequencing was done on a sample of blood. The receptors were sampled from a woman aged 18-29 years in good health. The CDR3 runs from the conserved cysteine through the conserved F or W. Each record gives: CDR3 DNA, CDR3 protein, D gene, J gene, clone size, V gene. A D gene is named only where the DNA matches it firmly. Clone size is not always given. Where it is, it says once, few, many or a class for expanded clones.

TGCAGTGCTGGTACTAGGAGCAATGAGCAGTTCTTC,CSAGTRSNEQFF,-,TRBJ2-1,-,TRBV20-1
TGTGCCAGCAGCCCCCCAGCGGGGACAGAGACCCAGTACTTC,CASSPPAGTETQYF,TRBD2,TRBJ2-5,-,TRBV7-2
TGTGCCAGCAGTGCCGGGGGGCCGTCCTACAATGAGCAGTTCTTC,CASSAGGPSYNEQFF,-,TRBJ2-1,-,TRBV28
TGTGCCATCAGCGGGGACGGATTCTATGGCTACACCTTC,CAISGDGFYGYTF,-,TRBJ1-2,-,TRBV10-3
TGCAGCGTTACCTCCCCTGTAGGGGCAGGTTCGTTCGGGGAGCTGTTTTTT,CSVTSPVGAGSFGELFF,-,TRBJ2-2,-,TRBV29-1
TGTGCCAGCAGTTCAGGTTCCGGTAATGAAAAACTGTTTTTT,CASSSGSGNEKLFF,-,TRBJ1-4,-,TRBV2
TGTGCCAGCAGCTTGGGACTAGCGGGATCTTCTGTACCGGTTACGCAGTATTTT,CASSLGLAGSSVPVTQYF,TRBD2,TRBJ2-3,-,TRBV7-2
TGCGCCAGCAGCCAAGATCGGGCTAGCGAGACCCAGTACTTC,CASSQDRASETQYF,-,TRBJ2-5,few,TRBV4-1
TGTGCCACCGCTCTTACCCTCCGTTTAAATCAGCCCCAGCATTTT,CATALTLRLNQPQHF,-,TRBJ1-5,-,TRBV6-5
TGTGCCAGCATAAGGGGGACTAGCGGGTATTTT,CASIRGTSGYF,TRBD2,TRBJ2-3,few,TRBV28
TGCGCCAGCAGCGGGGGGGGAGTAGTCAATGAGCAGTACTTC,CASSGGGVVNEQYF,TRBD2,TRBJ2-5,-,TRBV5-1
TGTGCCAGTAGTATCGAACTAGCGGGAAGAGGCGAGCAGTACTTC,CASSIELAGRGEQYF,TRBD2,TRBJ2-7,-,TRBV19
TGTGCCAGCATCCAACACAGGGAATCGGTGATCTACAATGAGCAGTTCTTC,CASIQHRESVIYNEQFF,-,TRBJ2-1,-,TRBV21-1
TGTGCCAGCAGCCAGGACCGGTTGGACATTCAGTACTTC,CASSQDRLDIQYF,-,TRBJ2-4,-,TRBV5-4
TGTGCCAGCAGCTTAAGCGCAGCCTACGAGCAGTACTTC,CASSLSAAYEQYF,-,TRBJ2-7,-,TRBV7-9
TGTGCCAGCAGTGATGTGGCGGGAGTAGGGAACTCCTACAATGAGCAGTTCTTC,CASSDVAGVGNSYNEQFF,TRBD2,TRBJ2-1,few,TRBV25-1
TGTGCCAGCAGCAGCGGACAGGCAAGCTGGGAAAAACTGTTTTTT,CASSSGQASWEKLFF,TRBD1,TRBJ1-4,few,TRBV7-9
TGTGCCAGCAGCCAAGCGGAGACCCAGTACTTC,CASSQAETQYF,-,TRBJ2-5,many,TRBV3-1
TGTGCCAGCAGTTTACAGAACAGGCTCTCCTATGGCTACACCTTC,CASSLQNRLSYGYTF,-,TRBJ1-2,few,TRBV28
TGTGCCAGCAGCTTAGACACCAGGGTGGGCTACACCTTC,CASSLDTRVGYTF,-,TRBJ1-2,-,TRBV11-2
TGTGCCAGCAGCCAGGGTAGGGGAGACACCTTC,CASSQGRGDTF,-,TRBJ1-2,-,TRBV3-1
TGTGCCAGCAGTTACTCGTATAGTGACACTGAAGCTTTCTTT,CASSYSYSDTEAFF,-,TRBJ1-1,once,TRBV6-6
TGCGCCAGCAGCTTGTCGGCGAAGGGTGGTGAAAAACTGTTTTTT,CASSLSAKGGEKLFF,-,TRBJ1-4,few,TRBV5-1
TGTGCCAGCAGCCCCACCGGGACAGGGAGTAATGAAAAACTGTTTTTT,CASSPTGTGSNEKLFF,TRBD1,TRBJ1-4,few,TRBV7-8
TGTGCCAGCAGTTATAGGGGGACAGCAGCGTATGGCTACACCTTC,CASSYRGTAAYGYTF,TRBD1,TRBJ1-2,-,TRBV6-6
TGTGCCAGCAGTTCGGAAATCCACACCCTCGAGAACACTGAAGCTTTCTTT,CASSSEIHTLENTEAFF,-,TRBJ1-1,-,TRBV6-6
TGTGCCAGCAGCAAAGGACAGGGTAACACTGTAGCTTTCTTT,CASSKGQGNTVAFF,-,TRBJ1-1,-,TRBV21-1
TGCAGTGCTAGACCTTTTTCACCCGACAGGGAGCAGTACTTC,CSARPFSPDREQYF,TRBD1,TRBJ2-4,-,TRBV20-1
TGCAGTGCTAGGGGAACCGCCAGGGTGGGTCAGCCCCAGCATTTT,CSARGTARVGQPQHF,-,TRBJ1-5,-,TRBV20-1